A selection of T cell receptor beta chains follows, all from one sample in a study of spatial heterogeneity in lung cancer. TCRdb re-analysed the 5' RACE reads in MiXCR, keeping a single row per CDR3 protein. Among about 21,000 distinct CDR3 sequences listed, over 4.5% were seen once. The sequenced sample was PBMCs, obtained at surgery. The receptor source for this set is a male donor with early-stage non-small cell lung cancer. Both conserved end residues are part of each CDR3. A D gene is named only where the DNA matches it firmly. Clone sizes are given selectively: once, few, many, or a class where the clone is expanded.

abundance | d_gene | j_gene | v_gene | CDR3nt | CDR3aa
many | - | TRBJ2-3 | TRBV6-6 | TGTGCCAGCTCCCACCCGACAGGAAACACAGATACGCAGTATTTT | CASSHPTGNTDTQYF
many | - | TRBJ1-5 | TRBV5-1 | TGCGCCAGCAGCTTCACAGGAGGGGCCGAGCAGCCCCAGCATTTT | CASSFTGGAEQPQHF
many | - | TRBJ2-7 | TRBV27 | TGTGCCAGCAGTTTTAGTAGCTCCTACGAGCAGTACTTC | CASSFSSSYEQYF
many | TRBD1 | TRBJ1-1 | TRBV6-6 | TGTGCCAGCAGTTACTCCCCGACAGGGATGGTTGAAGCTTTCTTT | CASSYSPTGMVEAFF
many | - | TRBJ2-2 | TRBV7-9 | TGTGCCAGCATCCCCCGCGGGACAGCCAACACCGGGGAGCTGTTTTTT | CASIPRGTANTGELFF
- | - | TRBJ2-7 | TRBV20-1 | TGCAGTGCTACCCGGGACTCTATCAACGAGCAGTACTTC | CSATRDSINEQYF
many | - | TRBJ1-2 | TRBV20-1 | TGCAGTGCTTACAAGGGCACAGTCGATTATGGCTACACCTTC | CSAYKGTVDYGYTF
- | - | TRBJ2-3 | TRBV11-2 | TGTGCCAGCAGCCCGAGAGAAAGGAGAACAGATACGCAGTATTTT | CASSPRERRTDTQYF
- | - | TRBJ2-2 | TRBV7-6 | TGTGCCAGCAGCCCATACACCGGGGAGCTGTTTTTT | CASSPYTGELFF
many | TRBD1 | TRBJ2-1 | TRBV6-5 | TGTGCCAGCACCTACCGTCCGGGACAGGTAAATGAGCAGTTCTTC | CASTYRPGQVNEQFF
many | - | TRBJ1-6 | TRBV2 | TGTGCGTCACGACCCGAGTCTTATAATTCACCCCTCCACTTT | CASRPESYNSPLHF
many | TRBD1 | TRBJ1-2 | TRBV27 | TGTGCCAGCAGCAAGGACAGGAGCTATGGCTACACCTTC | CASSKDRSYGYTF
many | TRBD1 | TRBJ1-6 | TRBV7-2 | TGTGCCAGCAGAGCCGGGACAGATGGTGTACTTTCACCCCTCCACTTT | CASRAGTDGVLSPLHF
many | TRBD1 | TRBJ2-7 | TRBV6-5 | TGTGCCAGCAGTTACGGGGCAGGGGGCTACGAGCAGTACTTC | CASSYGAGGYEQYF
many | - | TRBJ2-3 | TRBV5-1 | TGCGCCAGCAGCTTGATCAGCGGCACCACAGATACGCAGTATTTT | CASSLISGTTDTQYF
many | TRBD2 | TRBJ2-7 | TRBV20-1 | TGCAGTGCTAGAGTAGCGGGGGACAGATACGAGCAGTACTTC | CSARVAGDRYEQYF
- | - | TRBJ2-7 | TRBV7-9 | TGTGCCAGCAGCTCCGTCGAACTTTACGAGCAGTACTTC | CASSSVELYEQYF
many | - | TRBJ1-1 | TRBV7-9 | TGTGCCAGCAGCTTATATTTCTTT | CASSLYFF
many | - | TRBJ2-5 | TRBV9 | TGTGCCAGCAGCCAACAGGGTCTAGGGAAAGAGACCCAGTACTTC | CASSQQGLGKETQYF
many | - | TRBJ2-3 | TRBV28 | TGTGCCAGCAGTTCCAAGTTGGGCCTGGGCGCAGATACGCAGTATTTT | CASSSKLGLGADTQYF
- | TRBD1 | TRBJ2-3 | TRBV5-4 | TGTGCCAGCAGCCAACAGGGGGTGAGCACAGATACGCAGTATTTT | CASSQQGVSTDTQYF
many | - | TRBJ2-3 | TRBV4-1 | TGCGCCAGCAGCCAAGATAGGGCGCAGTATTTT | CASSQDRAQYF
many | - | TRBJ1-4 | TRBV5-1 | TGCGCCAGCAGTGGGATGAGTGAAAAACTGTTTTTT | CASSGMSEKLFF
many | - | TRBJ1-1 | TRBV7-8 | TGTGCCAGCAGCCCGGGGACCGTTGAAGCTTTCTTT | CASSPGTVEAFF
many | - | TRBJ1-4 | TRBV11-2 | TGTGCCAGCAACAGAGACGGACGGTTAAATGAAAAACTGTTTTTT | CASNRDGRLNEKLFF
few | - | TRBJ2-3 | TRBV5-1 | TGCGCCAGCAGCCGGGAGGGACAGGCCACAGATACGCAGTATTTT | CASSREGQATDTQYF
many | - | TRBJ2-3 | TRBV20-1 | TGCAGTGCTAGAGGGGAGGCGGATACGCAGTATTTT | CSARGEADTQYF